The 3 T cell receptor beta chains listed next were all sequenced from one sample in a study of cytomegalovirus exposure and HLA in healthy donors. The PCR had 60 Vbeta and 13 Jbeta primers. Data came from immunoSEQ multiplex PCR; TCRdb stores just in-frame clones and leaves some out. Among about 150,000 clones listed, about 80% were seen once. The sample comprised PBMCs. The receptors derive from a man aged 25 to 45 in good health and CMV-seropositive.

V is TRBV6-5 and J is TRBJ2-7; 10 bases align to TRBD1. CDR3 length equals 13 residues. Germline trimming cut 5 bases from V and 11 bases from J; bases unmatched to any gene: 9. CDR1 is MNHEY and CDR2 is SVGAGI in the germline V gene. The CDR3 loop is CASSPGQGFGKYF. CDR3 nucleotide sequence: TGTGCCAGCAGTCCGGGACAGGGGTTTGGGAAGTACTTC.

This chain joins TRBV2 and TRBJ2-7, with 13 nucleotides matching TRBD2. Germline V gives CDR1 SNHLY, CDR2 FYNNEI. J lost 6 bases, V lost 11 bases, and 10 bases had no gene match. This CDR3 has 14 residues. The CDR3 reads CAGERTSGSPEQYF. The CDR3 bases are TGTGCCGGGGAACGGACTAGCGGGAGCCCCGAGCAGTACTTC. The full variable domain, in which reference TRBV2 and TRBJ2-7 provide the parts outside the CDR3, is EPEVTQTPSHQVTQMGQEVILRCVPISNHLYFYWYRQILGQKVEFLVSFYNNEISEKSEIFDDQFSVERPDGSNFTLKIRSTKLEDSAMYFCAGERTSGSPEQYFGPGTRLTVT.

The chain recombines TRBV28 with TRBJ1-3; D is perhaps TRBD1 (6 bases). In germline, CDR1 is MDHEN, CDR2 SYDVKM. The CDR3 totals 16 residues. V dropped 1 base and J dropped 0 bases, with 10 bases sitting between them. CDR3: CASSLSGGGSGNTIYF. The CDR3 coding sequence is TGTGCCAGCAGTTTATCGGGAGGGGGCTCTGGAAACACCATATATTTT.